This is a list of T cell receptor beta chains from one sample in a study of regulatory T cells in long-lasting Graves disease. One entry per CDR3 protein results from TCRdb running MiXCR on the multiplex PCR reads. Among 350,000 to 450,000 distinct CDR3 sequences listed, roughly a sixth were seen once. Separately, the same data were catalogued under a study of T cells in Graves' hyperthyroidism and ophthalmopathy.

Sequences were derived from peripheral blood mononuclear cells (PBMCs), sampled at new diagnosis, from a patient treated with antithyroid drugs. The receptors were gathered from a man aged 35-49 years with Graves disease. Both conserved end residues are part of each CDR3. A D gene is named only where the DNA matches it firmly. Only part of the rows carry a size: once, few, many, or a class if the clone is expanded.

clone_size: many; cdr3_length: 16; d_call: TRBD2; j_call: TRBJ2-7; v_call: TRBV20-1; cdr3_aa: CSARLIGLGVFYEQYF; cdr3_nt: TGCAGTGCTAGGTTGATTGGACTAGGGGTCTTCTACGAGCAGTACTTC
clone_size: NA; cdr3_length: 16; d_call: NA; j_call: TRBJ1-4; v_call: TRBV6-1; cdr3_aa: CASTGGSTIRNEKLFF; cdr3_nt: TGTGCCAGCACGGGAGGATCGACGATCCGTAATGAAAAACTGTTTTTT
clone_size: NA; cdr3_length: 14; d_call: NA; j_call: TRBJ2-5; v_call: TRBV28; cdr3_aa: CASSLWGPQETQYF; cdr3_nt: TGTGCCAGCAGTTTATGGGGGCCCCAAGAGACCCAGTACTTC
clone_size: NA; cdr3_length: 15; d_call: TRBD2; j_call: TRBJ2-5; v_call: TRBV28; cdr3_aa: CASRSTSGGVETQYF; cdr3_nt: TGTGCCAGCAGGTCGACTAGCGGGGGGGTGGAGACCCAGTACTTC
clone_size: NA; cdr3_length: 15; d_call: NA; j_call: TRBJ1-1; v_call: TRBV3-1; cdr3_aa: CASSQGSAGRTEAFF; cdr3_nt: TGTGCCAGCAGCCAAGGCTCGGCCGGTAGGACTGAAGCTTTCTTT
clone_size: many; cdr3_length: 14; d_call: NA; j_call: TRBJ2-7; v_call: TRBV28; cdr3_aa: CASSPPDGIYEQYF; cdr3_nt: TGTGCCAGCAGTCCCCCGGACGGGATATACGAGCAGTACTTC
clone_size: many; cdr3_length: 15; d_call: TRBD2; j_call: TRBJ2-5; v_call: TRBV10-3; cdr3_aa: CAISEAGEVQETQYF; cdr3_nt: TGTGCCATCAGTGAGGCGGGGGAGGTCCAAGAGACCCAGTACTTC
clone_size: NA; cdr3_length: 14; d_call: TRBD1; j_call: TRBJ1-2; v_call: TRBV5-1; cdr3_aa: CASSLFGTDYGYTF; cdr3_nt: TGCGCCAGCAGCTTGTTCGGGACAGACTATGGCTACACCTTC
clone_size: few; cdr3_length: 14; d_call: NA; j_call: TRBJ1-1; v_call: TRBV5-1; cdr3_aa: CASSLAFTVGEAFF; cdr3_nt: TGCGCCAGCAGCTTGGCTTTTACAGTGGGGGAAGCTTTCTTT
clone_size: once; cdr3_length: 15; d_call: NA; j_call: TRBJ2-5; v_call: TRBV20-1; cdr3_aa: CSARDVGSVGETQYF; cdr3_nt: TGCAGTGCTAGAGATGTAGGTAGTGTGGGGGAGACCCAGTACTTC
clone_size: many; cdr3_length: 16; d_call: TRBD1; j_call: TRBJ2-7; v_call: TRBV18; cdr3_aa: CASSPRGRQGAHEQYF; cdr3_nt: TGTGCCAGCTCACCACGAGGGCGACAGGGGGCCCACGAGCAGTACTTC
clone_size: many; cdr3_length: 15; d_call: TRBD1; j_call: TRBJ1-2; v_call: TRBV5-1; cdr3_aa: CASSSGDRTNYGYTF; cdr3_nt: TGCGCCAGCAGCTCCGGGGACAGAACTAACTATGGCTACACCTTC
clone_size: few; cdr3_length: 13; d_call: NA; j_call: TRBJ2-5; v_call: TRBV9; cdr3_aa: CASSAGSQETQYF; cdr3_nt: TGTGCCAGCAGCGCAGGATCCCAAGAGACCCAGTACTTC
clone_size: few; cdr3_length: 14; d_call: NA; j_call: TRBJ2-7; v_call: TRBV3-1; cdr3_aa: CASSYSVGGYEQYF; cdr3_nt: TGTGCCAGCAGTTACTCGGTAGGGGGCTACGAGCAGTACTTC
clone_size: NA; cdr3_length: 13; d_call: NA; j_call: TRBJ1-4; v_call: TRBV5-1; cdr3_aa: CASSQESREKLFF; cdr3_nt: TGCGCCAGCAGCCAGGAGAGTAGAGAAAAACTGTTTTTT
clone_size: NA; cdr3_length: 13; d_call: NA; j_call: TRBJ2-5; v_call: TRBV7-3; cdr3_aa: CAGSSRREETQYF; cdr3_nt: TGTGCCGGCAGCTCCCGGAGGGAAGAGACCCAGTACTTC
clone_size: many; cdr3_length: 14; d_call: NA; j_call: TRBJ2-3; v_call: TRBV4-2; cdr3_aa: CASSQDWVLDTQYF; cdr3_nt: TGTGCCAGCAGCCAAGATTGGGTGTTAGATACGCAGTATTTT
clone_size: NA; cdr3_length: 16; d_call: TRBD1; j_call: TRBJ2-3; v_call: TRBV18; cdr3_aa: CASSGQASPRRSTQYF; cdr3_nt: TGTGCCAGCTCAGGACAGGCTAGCCCCCGGCGGAGTACGCAGTATTTT
clone_size: many; cdr3_length: 17; d_call: NA; j_call: TRBJ2-5; v_call: TRBV20-1; cdr3_aa: CSATPALGRGTQETQYF; cdr3_nt: TGCAGTGCTACCCCCGCGCTGGGACGGGGAACCCAAGAGACCCAGTACTTC
clone_size: NA; cdr3_length: 13; d_call: NA; j_call: TRBJ1-6; v_call: TRBV5-1; cdr3_aa: CASSLRLLSPLHF; cdr3_nt: TGCGCCAGCAGCTTGAGGCTACTTTCACCCCTCCACTTT
clone_size: NA; cdr3_length: 15; d_call: NA; j_call: TRBJ1-1; v_call: TRBV11-1; cdr3_aa: CASSSETPVNTEAFF; cdr3_nt: TGTGCCAGCAGCTCCGAGACTCCGGTGAACACTGAAGCTTTCTTT
clone_size: many; cdr3_length: 14; d_call: NA; j_call: TRBJ1-4; v_call: TRBV30; cdr3_aa: CAWATQGANEKLFF; cdr3_nt: TGTGCCTGGGCAACACAGGGAGCTAATGAAAAACTGTTTTTT
clone_size: many; cdr3_length: 12; d_call: NA; j_call: TRBJ2-3; v_call: TRBV5-5; cdr3_aa: CASSFDTDTQYF; cdr3_nt: TGTGCCAGCAGCTTCGACACAGATACGCAGTATTTT
clone_size: many; cdr3_length: 14; d_call: TRBD2; j_call: TRBJ2-5; v_call: TRBV2; cdr3_aa: CASSRSGGAADQYF; cdr3_nt: TGTGCCAGCAGTCGAAGCGGGGGTGCAGCGGACCAGTACTTC
clone_size: many; cdr3_length: 14; d_call: NA; j_call: TRBJ2-1; v_call: TRBV11-2; cdr3_aa: CASSSPIGGNEQFF; cdr3_nt: TGTGCCAGCAGCTCCCCAATCGGGGGCAATGAGCAGTTCTTC
clone_size: few; cdr3_length: 15; d_call: NA; j_call: TRBJ2-7; v_call: TRBV4-1; cdr3_aa: CASSQVGWGLDEQYF; cdr3_nt: TGCGCCAGCAGCCAAGTCGGCTGGGGTTTGGACGAGCAGTACTTC
clone_size: many; cdr3_length: 11; d_call: TRBD1; j_call: TRBJ2-1; v_call: TRBV2; cdr3_aa: CAQGAGNEQFF; cdr3_nt: TGTGCCCAGGGGGCGGGTAATGAGCAGTTCTTC
clone_size: many; cdr3_length: 15; d_call: TRBD1; j_call: TRBJ1-1; v_call: TRBV7-2; cdr3_aa: CASSQSTGRDTEAFF; cdr3_nt: TGTGCCAGCAGCCAATCGACAGGGCGGGACACTGAAGCTTTCTTT
clone_size: NA; cdr3_length: 15; d_call: TRBD2; j_call: TRBJ2-3; v_call: TRBV20-1; cdr3_aa: CSAREASGVRDTQYF; cdr3_nt: TGCAGTGCTAGAGAGGCTAGCGGGGTACGGGATACGCAGTATTTT
clone_size: NA; cdr3_length: 14; d_call: NA; j_call: TRBJ1-2; v_call: TRBV24-1; cdr3_aa: CATSEAGDGYGYTF; cdr3_nt: TGTGCCACCAGTGAAGCAGGGGATGGCTATGGCTACACCTTC
clone_size: many; cdr3_length: 15; d_call: NA; j_call: TRBJ1-2; v_call: TRBV12-3/TRBV12-4; cdr3_aa: CASSSVSGSNYGYTF; cdr3_nt: TGTGCCAGCAGTTCCGTTTCGGGCAGTAACTATGGCTACACCTTC
clone_size: many; cdr3_length: 16; d_call: NA; j_call: TRBJ2-5; v_call: TRBV24-1; cdr3_aa: CATSDPSSGSTETQYF; cdr3_nt: TGTGCCACCAGTGATCCCTCCTCGGGGTCTACGGAGACCCAGTACTTC
clone_size: many; cdr3_length: 12; d_call: NA; j_call: TRBJ2-3; v_call: TRBV18; cdr3_aa: CASAQALDTQYF; cdr3_nt: TGTGCCAGCGCACAAGCGTTGGATACGCAGTATTTT
clone_size: NA; cdr3_length: 14; d_call: NA; j_call: TRBJ2-3; v_call: TRBV12-3/TRBV12-4; cdr3_aa: CASSLVVGTDTQYF; cdr3_nt: TGTGCCAGCAGCCTGGTTGTGGGCACAGATACGCAGTATTTT
clone_size: NA; cdr3_length: 13; d_call: NA; j_call: TRBJ2-7; v_call: TRBV9; cdr3_aa: CASSRDVPYEQYF; cdr3_nt: TGTGCCAGCAGTCGGGACGTACCCTACGAGCAGTACTTC